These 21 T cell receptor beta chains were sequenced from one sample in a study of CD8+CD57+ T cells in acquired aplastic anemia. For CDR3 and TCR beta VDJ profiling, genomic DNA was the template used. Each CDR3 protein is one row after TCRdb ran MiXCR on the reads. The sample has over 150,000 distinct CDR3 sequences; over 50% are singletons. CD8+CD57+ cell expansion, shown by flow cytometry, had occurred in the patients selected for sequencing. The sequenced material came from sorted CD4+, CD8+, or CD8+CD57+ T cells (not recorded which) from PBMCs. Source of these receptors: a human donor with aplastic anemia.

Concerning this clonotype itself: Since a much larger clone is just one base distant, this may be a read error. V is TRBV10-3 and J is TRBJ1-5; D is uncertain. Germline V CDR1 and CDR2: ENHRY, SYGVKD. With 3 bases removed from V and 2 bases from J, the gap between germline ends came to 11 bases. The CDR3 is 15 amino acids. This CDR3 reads CAISEGVWGNQPQHF. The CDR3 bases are TGTGCCATCAGTGAAGGCGTGTGGGGCAATCAGCCCCAGCATTTT.

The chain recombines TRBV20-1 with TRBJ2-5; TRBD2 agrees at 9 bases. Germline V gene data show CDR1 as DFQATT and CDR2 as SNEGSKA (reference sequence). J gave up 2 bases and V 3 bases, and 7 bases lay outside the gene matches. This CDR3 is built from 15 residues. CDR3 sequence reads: CSARVLAGGQETQYF. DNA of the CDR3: TGCAGTGCTAGGGTACTGGCGGGGGGGCAAGAGACCCAGTACTTC.

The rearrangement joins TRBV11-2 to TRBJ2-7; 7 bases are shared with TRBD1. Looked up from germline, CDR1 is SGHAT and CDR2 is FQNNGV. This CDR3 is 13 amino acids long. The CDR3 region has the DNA TGTGCTAGAAGTACAGGGGTTCCCTACGAGCAGTACTTC. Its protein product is CARSTGVPYEQYF. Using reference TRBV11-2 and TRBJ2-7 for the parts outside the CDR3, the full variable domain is EAGVAQSPRYKIIEKRQSVAFWCNPISGHATLYWYQQILGQGPKLLIQFQNNGVVDDSQLPKDRFSAERLKGVDSTLKIQPAKLEDSAVYLCARSTGVPYEQYFGPGTRLTVT.

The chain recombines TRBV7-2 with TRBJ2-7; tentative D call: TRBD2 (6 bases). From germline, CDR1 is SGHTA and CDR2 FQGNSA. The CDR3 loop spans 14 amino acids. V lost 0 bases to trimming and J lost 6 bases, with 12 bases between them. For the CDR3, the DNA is TGTGCCAGCAGCTTAGCTGTCGGGAGTATCGAGCAGTACTTC. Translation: CASSLAVGSIEQYF.

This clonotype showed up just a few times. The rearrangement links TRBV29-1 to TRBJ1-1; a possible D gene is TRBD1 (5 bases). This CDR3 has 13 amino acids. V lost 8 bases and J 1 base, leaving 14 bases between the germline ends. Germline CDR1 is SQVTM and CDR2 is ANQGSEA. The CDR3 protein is CSSITGTNTEAFF. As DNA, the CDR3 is TGCAGCTCGATAACAGGCACGAACACTGAAGCTTTCTTT.

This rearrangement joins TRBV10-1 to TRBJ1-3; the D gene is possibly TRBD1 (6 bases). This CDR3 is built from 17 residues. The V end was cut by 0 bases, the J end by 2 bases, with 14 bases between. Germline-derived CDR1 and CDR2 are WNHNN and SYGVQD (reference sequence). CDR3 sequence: CASSESIGGHPGNTIYF. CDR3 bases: TGCGCCAGCAGTGAGTCGATCGGGGGGCACCCTGGAAACACCATATATTTT.

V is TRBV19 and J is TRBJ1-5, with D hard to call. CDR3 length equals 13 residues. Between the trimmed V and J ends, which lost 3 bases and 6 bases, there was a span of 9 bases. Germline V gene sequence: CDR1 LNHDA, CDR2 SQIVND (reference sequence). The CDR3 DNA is TGTGCCAGTAGTATGACTACCGGTCAGCCCCAGCATTTT. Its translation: CASSMTTGQPQHF.

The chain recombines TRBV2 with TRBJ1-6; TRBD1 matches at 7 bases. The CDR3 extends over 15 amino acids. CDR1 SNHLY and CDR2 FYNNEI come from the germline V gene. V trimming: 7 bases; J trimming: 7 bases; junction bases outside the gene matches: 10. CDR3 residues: CASTRQGRLNSPLHF. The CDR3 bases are TGTGCCAGCACGAGACAGGGCCGGCTAAATTCACCCCTCCACTTT.

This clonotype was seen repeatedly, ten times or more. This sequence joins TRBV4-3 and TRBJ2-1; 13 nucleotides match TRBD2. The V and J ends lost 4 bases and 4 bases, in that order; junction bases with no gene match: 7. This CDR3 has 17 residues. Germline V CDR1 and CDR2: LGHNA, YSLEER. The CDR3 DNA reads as TGCGCCAGCAGCCTTACTAGCGGGGGGGCCCTTTACAATGAGCAGTTCTTC. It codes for CASSLTSGGALYNEQFF.

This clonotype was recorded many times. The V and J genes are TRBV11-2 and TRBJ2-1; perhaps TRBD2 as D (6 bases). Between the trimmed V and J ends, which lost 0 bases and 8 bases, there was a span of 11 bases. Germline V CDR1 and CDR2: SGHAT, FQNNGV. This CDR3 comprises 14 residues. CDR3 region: CASSLDISGYEQFF. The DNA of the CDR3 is TGTGCCAGCAGCTTAGATATCAGCGGGTATGAGCAGTTCTTC.

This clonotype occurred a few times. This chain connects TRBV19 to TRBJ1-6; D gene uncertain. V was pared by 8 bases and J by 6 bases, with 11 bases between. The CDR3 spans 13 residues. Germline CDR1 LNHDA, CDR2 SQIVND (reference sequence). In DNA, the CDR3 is TGTGCCAGTTGGGTTTGGGGTAATTCACCCCTCCACTTT. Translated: CASWVWGNSPLHF. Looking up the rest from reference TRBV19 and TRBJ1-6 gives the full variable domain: DGGITQSPKYLFRKEGQNVTLSCEQNLNHDAMYWYRQDPGQGLRLIYYSQIVNDFQKGDIAEGYSVSREKKESFPLTVTSAQKNPTAFYLCASWVWGNSPLHFGNGTRLTVT.

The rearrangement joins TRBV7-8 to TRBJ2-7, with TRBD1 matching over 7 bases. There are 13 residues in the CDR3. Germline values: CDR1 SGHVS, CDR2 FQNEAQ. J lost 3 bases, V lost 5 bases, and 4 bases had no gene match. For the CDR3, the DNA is TGTGCCAGCAGCCGGACAGGATTCTACGAGCAGTACTTC. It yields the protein CASSRTGFYEQYF.

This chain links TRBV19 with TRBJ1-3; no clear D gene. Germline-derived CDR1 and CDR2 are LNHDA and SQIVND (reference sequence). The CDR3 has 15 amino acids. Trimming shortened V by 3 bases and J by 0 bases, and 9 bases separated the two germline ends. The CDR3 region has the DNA TGTGCCAGTAGTATCGACACTTTCTCTGGAAACACCATATATTTT. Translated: CASSIDTFSGNTIYF.

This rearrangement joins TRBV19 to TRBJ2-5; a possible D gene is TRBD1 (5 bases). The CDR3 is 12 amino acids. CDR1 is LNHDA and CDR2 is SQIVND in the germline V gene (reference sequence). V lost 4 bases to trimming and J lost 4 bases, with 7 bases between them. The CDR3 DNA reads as TGTGCCAGTAGTACTCAGGGAGAGACCCAGTACTTC. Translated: CASSTQGETQYF.

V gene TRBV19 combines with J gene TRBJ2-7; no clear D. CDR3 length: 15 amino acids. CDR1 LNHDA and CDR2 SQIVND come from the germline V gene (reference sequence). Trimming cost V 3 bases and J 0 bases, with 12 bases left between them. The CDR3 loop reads CASSIWSDYSYEQYF. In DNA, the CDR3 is TGTGCCAGTAGTATCTGGTCAGATTACTCCTACGAGCAGTACTTC.

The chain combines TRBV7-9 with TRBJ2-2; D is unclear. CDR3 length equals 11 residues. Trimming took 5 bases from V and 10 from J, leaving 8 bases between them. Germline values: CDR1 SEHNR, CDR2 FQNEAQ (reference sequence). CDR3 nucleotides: TGTGCCAGCAGCCACCGCCAGGAGCTGTTTTTT. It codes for CASSHRQELFF.

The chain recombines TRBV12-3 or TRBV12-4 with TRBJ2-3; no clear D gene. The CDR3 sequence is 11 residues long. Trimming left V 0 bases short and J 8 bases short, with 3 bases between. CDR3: CASSLAVTQYF. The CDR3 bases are TGTGCCAGCAGTTTAGCCGTTACGCAGTATTTT.

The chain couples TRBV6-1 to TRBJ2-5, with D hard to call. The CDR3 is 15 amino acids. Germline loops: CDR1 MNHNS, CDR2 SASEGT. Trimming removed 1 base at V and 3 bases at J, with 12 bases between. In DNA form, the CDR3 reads TGTGCCAGCAGTGAAGGTGTCGGGTCCGAAGAGACCCAGTACTTC. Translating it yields CASSEGVGSEETQYF.

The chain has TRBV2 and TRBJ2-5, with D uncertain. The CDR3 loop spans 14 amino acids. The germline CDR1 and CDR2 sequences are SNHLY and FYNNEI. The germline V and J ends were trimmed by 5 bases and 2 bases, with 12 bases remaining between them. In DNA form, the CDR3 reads TGTGCCAGCAGTTCTCGGACGGAACAAGAGACCCAGTACTTC. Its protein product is CASSSRTEQETQYF.

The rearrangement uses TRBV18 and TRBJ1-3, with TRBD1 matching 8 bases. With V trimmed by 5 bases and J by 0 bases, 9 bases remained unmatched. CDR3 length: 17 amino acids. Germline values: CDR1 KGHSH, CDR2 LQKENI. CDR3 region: CASSSGQGEGSGNTIYF. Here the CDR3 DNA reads TGTGCCAGCTCAAGCGGACAGGGAGAGGGCTCTGGAAACACCATATATTTT.

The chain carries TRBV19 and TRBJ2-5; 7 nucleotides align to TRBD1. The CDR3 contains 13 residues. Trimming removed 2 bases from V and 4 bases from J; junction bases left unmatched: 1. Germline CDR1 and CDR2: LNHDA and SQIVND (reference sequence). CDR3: CASSIRTGETQYF. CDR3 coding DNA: TGTGCCAGTAGTATAAGGACAGGAGAGACCCAGTACTTC.